This T cell receptor beta chain was identified in a study of early stage breast cancer tumors. In the study overall: ER+/PR+/HER2- status applied to about 70% of the 16 invasive breast tumors. Roughly 9.4-fold was the mean read coverage per sample. Study observations and caveats: Commonly generated sequences made up most enriched TCRB sequences shared between patients.

Clones were sequenced by immunoSEQ multiplex PCR, and TCRdb holds only the in-frame ones, with some missing. The data contain tens of thousands of clones, over 75% of them singletons. V gave up 1 base and J gave up 7 bases; unmatched junction bases: 6. Looked up from germline, CDR1 is SGHNT and CDR2 is YYREEE (reference sequence). This CDR3 region has 16 residues. About this clone: Its antigen is unknown.

This sequence originates from a person aged 35-55 years with breast cancer. Sequenced: blood. V is TRBV5-4 and J is TRBJ2-1; 12 bases are shared with TRBD2. CDR3 loop: CASSLRLAGGNNEQFF. In DNA form, the CDR3 reads TGTGCCAGCAGCTTGCGGCTAGCGGGAGGGAATAATGAGCAGTTCTTC.